The 27 T cell receptor beta chains below were found in one sample sequenced in a study of early T cells in non-severe SARS-CoV-2 infection (dated by TCRdb to 2020 to 2022). Libraries were built with 5' RACE. The instrument was a NextSeq 500. The raw public reads went through TCRdb reprocessing: fastp at Q25, MiXCR clone calling, in-frame beta chains kept. Each entry merges the rows of one CDR3 protein and shows their most common DNA and genes. The sample includes 15,000 to 20,000 distinct CDR3 sequences, with less than 6.5% observed a single time. In total, the top ten clones hold more than 6.5% of the sample. The sample here was whole blood, taken at baseline. These receptors all come from an adult who was a healthcare worker with PCR-confirmed SARS-CoV-2 infection or an uninfected control (not recorded which).

In its sample, this clonotype was seen many times. The chain uses TRBV18 and TRBJ1-2, with D tentatively TRBD1 (6 bases). Germline V gene sequence: CDR1 KGHSH, CDR2 LQKENI. Trimming shortened V by 6 bases and J by 8 bases, and 19 bases separated the two germline ends. The CDR3 is 14 amino acids. CDR3 nucleotides: TGTGCCAGCTCCTCGGCTCCGTACAGGGACGGCTACACCTTC. Translated: CASSSAPYRDGYTF. The variable domain in full, completed from reference TRBV18 and TRBJ1-2, reads NAGVMQNPRHLVRRRGQEARLRCSPMKGHSHVYWYRQLPEEGLKFMVYLQKENIIDESGMPKERFSAEFPKEGPSILRIQQVVRGDSAAYFCASSSAPYRDGYTFGSGTRLTVV.

By share of the sample, this clonotype is medium-sized. The chain uses TRBV7-4 and TRBJ1-1; D possibly corresponds to TRBD1 (5 bases). The germline V gene has CDR1 SGHVT and CDR2 SQSDAQ. There are 17 residues in the CDR3. The germline V and J ends were trimmed by 3 bases and 4 bases, with 21 bases remaining between them. The CDR3 nucleotides are TGTGCCAGCAGCTTCTATTATCAGGGCCCTATGAGCACTGAAGCTTTCTTT. The encoded protein is CASSFYYQGPMSTEAFF. Drawing the rest from reference TRBV7-4 and TRBJ1-1, the complete variable domain is GAGVSQSPRYKVAKRGRDVALRCDSISGHVTLYWYRQTLGQGSEVLTYSQSDAQRDKSGRPSGRFSAERPERSVSTLKIQRTEQGDSAVYLCASSFYYQGPMSTEAFFGQGTRLTVV.

This clonotype was observed many times. J is TRBJ1-1 and V is TRBV10-1; TRBD1 matches at 7 bases. The V gene's germline CDR1 is WNHNN and CDR2 SYGVQD (reference sequence). The CDR3 covers 14 residues. After removal of 6 bases from V and 1 base from J, the junction contained 5 bases not matched to a gene. In nucleotides, the CDR3 is TGCGCCAGCAGGCCCGGGACAGCGAACACTGAAGCTTTCTTT. Translating it yields CASRPGTANTEAFF.

By sample fraction, this clonotype is medium-sized. The chain couples TRBV12-3 or TRBV12-4 to TRBJ2-2; D not resolved. This CDR3 spans 15 amino acids. V lost 7 bases, J lost 4 bases, and 16 bases lay in between. CDR3 residues: CASTPMSESTGELFF. The CDR3 nucleotides read TGTGCCAGCACCCCAATGTCAGAATCCACCGGGGAGCTGTTTTTT.

This clonotype was recorded a few times. V is TRBV11-2 and J is TRBJ2-3, with a tentative D call TRBD1 (5 bases). From germline, CDR1 is SGHAT and CDR2 FQNNGV. This CDR3 has 15 amino acids. Trimming cost V 1 base and J 0 bases, with 8 bases left between them. The CDR3 coding sequence is TGTGCCAGCAGCTTAGGACAGAGCAGCACAGATACGCAGTATTTT. This codes for CASSLGQSSTDTQYF. Full variable domain (remainder filled in from reference TRBV11-2 and TRBJ2-3): EAGVAQSPRYKIIEKRQSVAFWCNPISGHATLYWYQQILGQGPKLLIQFQNNGVVDDSQLPKDRFSAERLKGVDSTLKIQPAKLEDSAVYLCASSLGQSSTDTQYFGPGTRLTVL.

This clonotype was detected many times. The CDR3 here is CASSTGLAEQETQYF. The CDR3 DNA reads as TGTGCCAGCAGCACGGGACTAGCGGAACAAGAGACCCAGTACTTC. V and J are TRBV7-3 and TRBJ2-5, with TRBD2 identical over 11 bases. This CDR3 comprises 15 residues. V lost 5 bases, J lost 2 bases, and 4 bases stayed unmatched. Germline CDR1 is SGHTA and CDR2 is FQGTGA.

This clonotype was picked up many times. The gene calls are TRBV29-1 and TRBJ2-2; D not resolved. Trimming stripped 5 bases from V and 0 bases from J, with 7 bases between. From germline, CDR1 is SQVTM and CDR2 ANQGSEA. This CDR3 has 13 amino acids. For the CDR3, the DNA is TGCAGCGTTAGCACTACGAACACCGGGGAGCTGTTTTTT. Translating gives CSVSTTNTGELFF.

This clonotype was counted at least ten times. The chain joins TRBV19 to TRBJ2-3, with TRBD2 identical over 9 bases. In germline, CDR1 is LNHDA, CDR2 SQIVND (reference sequence). The V segment lost 5 bases and the J segment 4 bases; nucleotides outside the gene matches: 10. The CDR3 is 16 amino acids. CDR3 DNA: TGTGCCAGTAGTTTATTGCGGGGGGGAGGGTCAGATACGCAGTATTTT. Its protein product is CASSLLRGGGSDTQYF.

In this sample, this clonotype turned up many times. This sequence joins TRBV20-1 and TRBJ2-1; 9 positions match TRBD2. Trimming cost V 3 bases and J 6 bases; bases outside gene matches: 6. There are 14 residues in the CDR3. CDR1 DFQATT and CDR2 SNEGSKA come from the germline V gene (reference sequence). Here the CDR3 DNA reads TGCAGTGCTAGGCGGGGGGGTCGGACCAATGAGCAGTTCTTC. Translation: CSARRGGRTNEQFF.

This clonotype was counted at least ten times. This chain joins TRBV27 and TRBJ1-1; perhaps TRBD1 as D (6 bases). V was pared by 7 bases and J by 4 bases, with 19 bases between. This CDR3 comprises 15 residues. From germline, CDR1 is MNHEY and CDR2 SMNVEV (reference sequence). The CDR3 is CASTPSGAVLTEAFF. The CDR3 DNA is TGTGCCAGCACCCCCTCAGGGGCAGTTCTCACTGAAGCTTTCTTT.

Ten or more counts support this clonotype. The rearrangement links TRBV6-5 to TRBJ2-5; tentatively, D is TRBD1 or TRBD2 (5 bases each). V shed 1 base and J shed 3 bases, with 6 bases lying between them. Germline CDR1 MNHEY, CDR2 SVGAGI. The CDR3 extends over 13 amino acids. The CDR3 nucleotides are TGTGCCAGCAGTTACTTGGGGGAAGAGACCCAGTACTTC. This gives the protein CASSYLGEETQYF.

This clonotype has ten or more counts. The chain combines TRBV7-3 with TRBJ1-2; 10 bases map to TRBD1. CDR1 is SGHTA, CDR2 FQGTGA, per germline. V gave up 5 bases and J gave up 5 bases; unmatched junction bases: 5. This CDR3 spans 14 amino acids. This chain's CDR3 is CASSPTGGRYGYTF. DNA for the CDR3: TGTGCCAGCAGCCCGACAGGGGGCCGATATGGCTACACCTTC.

This clonotype was detected many times. The rearrangement links TRBV18 to TRBJ1-3, with D perhaps matching TRBD1 (5 bases). The ends were cut back, 3 bases at V and 0 bases at J, with 9 bases in the middle. The germline V gene encodes CDR1 KGHSH and CDR2 LQKENI. The CDR3 loop spans 15 amino acids. The CDR3 bases are TGTGCCAGCTCACCGGGGGGGAACTCTGGAAACACCATATATTTT. Its protein product is CASSPGGNSGNTIYF.

This clonotype was seen only once. The chain couples TRBV6-4 to TRBJ1-1; D is uncertain. This CDR3 is built from 15 residues. V lost 0 bases, J lost 3 bases, and 11 bases lay in between. Germline V lookup: CDR1 MRHNA, CDR2 SNTAGT. The CDR3 loop reads CASSDSGNGYTEAFF. CDR3 nucleotide sequence: TGTGCCAGCAGTGACTCTGGGAATGGGTACACTGAAGCTTTCTTT.

This clonotype was found many times. This sequence joins TRBV5-1 and TRBJ2-3; D perhaps matches TRBD2 (6 bases). CDR1 is SGHRS and CDR2 is YFSETQ in the germline V gene. This CDR3 is built from 17 residues. The V gene lost 0 bases and the J gene lost 5 bases, with 19 bases spanning the gap. CDR3 bases: TGCGCCAGCAGCTTGGAAGGCGTGGCTAGCGCTATAGATACGCAGTATTTT. Translation gives CASSLEGVASAIDTQYF.

This chain links TRBV7-9 with TRBJ2-5; D is uncertain. Germline V gene sequence: CDR1 SEHNR, CDR2 FQNEAQ (reference sequence). The CDR3 extends over 14 amino acids. The germline V and J ends were trimmed by 5 bases and 5 bases, with 15 bases remaining between them. In DNA, the CDR3 is TGTGCCAGCAGCCCCCGCATCAACGCGGAGACCCAGTACTTC. Encoded protein: CASSPRINAETQYF.

This clonotype was detected many times. V gene TRBV29-1 combines with J gene TRBJ1-1; 9 bases match TRBD1. The V gene end was trimmed by 4 bases and the J gene end by 4 bases; junction bases not matched to a gene: 4. Germline V CDR1 and CDR2: SQVTM, ANQGSEA. This CDR3 contains 13 residues. CDR3 nucleotides: TGCAGCGTTGCCGAGACAGGGGGCACTGAAGCTTTCTTT. Translated: CSVAETGGTEAFF.

In its sample, this clonotype was seen a few times. The CDR3 DNA sequence: TGTGCCAGCAGCAAGGGGGGCGATCAGCCCCAGCATTTT. This gives the protein CASSKGGDQPQHF. This chain uses TRBV7-9 with TRBJ1-5, with D tentatively TRBD1 (6 bases). Trimming stripped 5 bases from V and 5 bases from J, with 10 bases between. Germline lookup yields CDR1 SEHNR and CDR2 FQNEAQ (reference sequence). This CDR3 is built from 13 residues. Supplemented by reference TRBV7-9 and TRBJ1-5, the full variable domain reads DTGVSQNPRHKITKRGQNVTFRCDPISEHNRLYWYRQTLGQGPEFLTYFQNEAQLEKSRLLSDRFSAERPKGSFSTLEIQRTEQGDSAMYLCASSKGGDQPQHFGDGTRLSIL.

In its sample, this clonotype was seen many times. DNA for the CDR3: TGTGCCAGCAGCCGCAGAGGTGTTAGCGGGGGGAGGTCAGATACGCAGTATTTT. Residues: CASSRRGVSGGRSDTQYF. The chain joins TRBV7-8 to TRBJ2-3; 10 bases fit TRBD2. V was clipped by 5 bases and J by 4 bases; unmatched bases: 15. This CDR3 region has 18 residues. CDR1 SGHVS and CDR2 FQNEAQ come from the germline V gene.

At least ten counts were recorded for this clonotype. The rearrangement links TRBV29-1 to TRBJ1-1; weak D call: TRBD1 (5 bases). This CDR3 contains 12 residues. V shed 6 bases and J shed 1 base, with 9 bases lying between them. In germline, CDR1 is SQVTM, CDR2 ANQGSEA. CDR3 in DNA: TGCAGCGTGGGGGATTGGAACACTGAAGCTTTCTTT. Translating it yields CSVGDWNTEAFF.

This clonotype is judged medium-sized. The gene calls are TRBV29-1 and TRBJ1-4; D is unclear. CDR1 SQVTM and CDR2 ANQGSEA come from the germline V gene. The CDR3 is 12 amino acids. The germline V and J ends were trimmed by 7 bases and 7 bases, with 13 bases remaining between them. CDR3 region: CSASEGGEKLFF. For the CDR3, the DNA is TGCAGCGCCTCGGAGGGCGGTGAAAAACTGTTTTTT. Looking up the rest from reference TRBV29-1 and TRBJ1-4 gives the full variable domain: SAVISQKPSRDICQRGTSLTIQCQVDSQVTMMFWYRQQPGQSLTLIATANQGSEATYESGFVIDKFPISRPNLTFSTLTVSNMSPEDSSIYLCSASEGGEKLFFGSGTQLSVL.

Many counts were recorded for this clonotype. This chain joins TRBV12-3 or TRBV12-4 and TRBJ2-1; the D is unclear. V dropped 3 bases and J dropped 4 bases, with 7 bases sitting between them. The CDR3 length is 13 residues. CDR3 in DNA: TGTGCCAGCAGTTTGATAAGTTACAATGAGCAGTTCTTC. It codes for CASSLISYNEQFF.

The chain recombines TRBV4-3 with TRBJ1-5; D is unclear. The CDR3 totals 15 residues. V was shortened by 1 base and J by 7 bases, with 14 bases between the two germline ends. The germline gives CDR1 LGHNA, CDR2 YSLEER. CDR3 nucleotides: TGCGCCAGCAGCCAAGCTCTAGGGCGAAGCCAGCCCCAGCATTTT. Translated: CASSQALGRSQPQHF.

This clonotype was found many times. V gene TRBV20-1 combines with J gene TRBJ2-7; D not resolved. This CDR3 spans 14 amino acids. Germline CDR1 is DFQATT and CDR2 is SNEGSKA (reference sequence). Trimming left V 6 bases short and J 0 bases short, with 15 bases between. The CDR3 DNA reads TGCAGTGCAGTACACCTTACCCGCTCCTACGAGCAGTACTTC. Its translation is CSAVHLTRSYEQYF.

At least ten counts were recorded for this clonotype. The genes are TRBV2 and TRBJ1-4; perhaps TRBD1 as D (6 bases). Trimming removed 7 bases at V and 3 bases at J, with 15 bases between. This CDR3 comprises 15 residues. Germline CDR1 is SNHLY and CDR2 is FYNNEI. DNA for the CDR3: TGTGCCAGCATCAGAAACAGGGCATCTAATGAAAAACTGTTTTTT. Its protein product is CASIRNRASNEKLFF.

This clonotype was seen at least ten times. The rearrangement uses TRBV29-1 and TRBJ2-3; D may correspond to TRBD1 or TRBD2 (6 bases each). The CDR3 length is 16 residues. V dropped 5 bases and J dropped 0 bases, with 18 bases sitting between them. Germline values: CDR1 SQVTM, CDR2 ANQGSEA. The CDR3 DNA reads as TGCAGCGTTATGGGGGCGGCGGGGATAAGCACAGATACGCAGTATTTT. It yields the protein CSVMGAAGISTDTQYF.

The genes are TRBV29-1 and TRBJ1-1, with a tentative D call TRBD1 (5 bases). Germline CDR1 and CDR2: SQVTM and ANQGSEA. The V gene lost 7 bases and the J gene lost 6 bases, with 18 bases spanning the gap. The CDR3 length is 13 residues. CDR3 bases: TGCAGCGCTGCAAACCTACAGGCGTCTGAAGCTTTCTTT. Its translation is CSAANLQASEAFF.